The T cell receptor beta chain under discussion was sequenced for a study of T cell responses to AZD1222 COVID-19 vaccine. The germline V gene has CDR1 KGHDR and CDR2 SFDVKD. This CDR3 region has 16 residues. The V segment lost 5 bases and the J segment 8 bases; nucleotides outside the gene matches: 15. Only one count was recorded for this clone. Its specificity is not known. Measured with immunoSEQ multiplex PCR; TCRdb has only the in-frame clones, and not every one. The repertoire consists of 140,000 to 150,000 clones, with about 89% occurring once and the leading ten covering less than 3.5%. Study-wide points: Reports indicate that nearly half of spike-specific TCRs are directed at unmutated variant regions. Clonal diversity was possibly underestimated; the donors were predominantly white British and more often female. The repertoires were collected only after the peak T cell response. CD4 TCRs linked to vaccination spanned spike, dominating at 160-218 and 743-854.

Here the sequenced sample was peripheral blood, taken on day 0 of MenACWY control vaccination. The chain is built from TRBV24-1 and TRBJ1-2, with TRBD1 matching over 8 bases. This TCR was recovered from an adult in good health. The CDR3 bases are TGTGCCACCAGTGTGGGGGGCAGGGGGCGAATTGAAGGCTACACCTTC. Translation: CATSVGGRGRIEGYTF.